This T cell receptor (beta chain) was identified in a study of blood T cell repertoires in COVID-19. There are 12 residues in the CDR3. V was shortened by 2 bases and J by 6 bases, with 7 bases between the two germline ends. Per germline, CDR1 MNHEY and CDR2 SVGEGT. Participant age was roughly 18 to 95 years, and participants resided in fewer than 25 US areas. Allocation to cohorts depended on clinical history reported by the participants. Authors' methods: Scientists estimated how many nucleated cells there were by amplifying reference gene primers. Some clones are missing from TCRdb's copy, which holds only in-frame ones; the method was immunoSEQ multiplex PCR. V and J calls and clone size are those listed in that table; D and trimming were worked out from the DNA. The sample shows over 200,000 clones, approximately 88% of them seen only once.

The TCR sequence derives from a woman aged 40-49 years with acute COVID-19. The rearrangement uses TRBV6-2 or TRBV6-3 and TRBJ1-2; D gene unclear. The sequenced sample was PBMCs or T cells enriched from blood (not recorded which). This CDR3 is CASSYPLNGYTF. The DNA for the CDR3 is TGTGCCAGCAGTTACCCCCTTAATGGCTACACCTTC.